One and the same sample provided the 15 T cell receptor beta chains below, sequenced in a study of post-analysis software for immune sequencing data. Regarding the study as a whole: There were five TRBV segments more frequent in patients than controls, and TRBV5-6, TRBV5-1 and TRBV20-1 were among them.

No cognate antigen is known for these TCRs. Unique molecular identifiers featured in each of the TCR beta cDNA libraries. TCRdb re-analysed the PCR reads in MiXCR, keeping a single row per CDR3 protein. Here the sample spans hundreds of thousands of distinct CDR3 sequences, roughly 29% being singletons. Sequences were obtained from blood. All receptors come from a girl aged 5-17 years with multiple sclerosis.

This chain links TRBV24-1 with TRBJ2-1, with D possibly being TRBD1 or TRBD2 (5 bases each). CDR3 length: 12 amino acids. From germline, CDR1 is KGHDR and CDR2 SFDVKD. V was pared by 6 bases and J by 6 bases, with 8 bases between. The CDR3: CATSSRGNEQFF. Written as DNA, the CDR3 is TGTGCCACCAGTTCGAGGGGCAATGAGCAGTTCTTC.

The chain links TRBV20-1 to TRBJ2-3; no clear D. The CDR3 loop spans 16 amino acids. CDR1 and CDR2 (germline): DFQATT, SNEGSKA (reference sequence). V gave up 2 bases and J gave up 3 bases, with 18 bases separating them. In DNA, the CDR3 is TGCAGTGCTAGATCCCACGACCCTAGGGCGACAGATACGCAGTATTTT. Its translation: CSARSHDPRATDTQYF.

The chain has TRBV7-8 and TRBJ2-7, with D possibly TRBD1 on 6 matching bases. Trimming stripped 1 base from V and 2 bases from J, with 21 bases between. The CDR3 totals 18 residues. Germline CDR1 SGHVS, CDR2 FQNEAQ. CDR3 in DNA: TGTGCCAGCAGCTTAGTGGTTCCGGGACACCCGGGCCCCTACGAGCAGTACTTC. Translating it yields CASSLVVPGHPGPYEQYF.

V usage is TRBV7-9 and J usage is TRBJ1-2; D not certain. The ends were cut back, 3 bases at V and 0 bases at J, with 11 bases in the middle. This CDR3 is 15 amino acids long. Per germline, CDR1 SEHNR and CDR2 FQNEAQ (reference sequence). The CDR3 DNA follows: TGTGCCAGCAGCTTTTCGGGGAACCCTAACTATGGCTACACCTTC. Translating it yields CASSFSGNPNYGYTF.

Here the CDR3 DNA reads TGTGCCAGCAGCGGAGGGCCCGGGAATGAGCAGTTCTTC. Translated: CASSGGPGNEQFF. The gene calls are TRBV7-2 and TRBJ2-1; tentatively, D is TRBD2 (6 bases). V lost 5 bases to trimming and J lost 7 bases, with 12 bases between them. CDR1 SGHTA and CDR2 FQGNSA come from the germline V gene. The CDR3 consists of 13 residues.

This clonotype was detected only a few times. V usage is TRBV11-2 and J usage is TRBJ2-5; 12 nucleotides agree with TRBD2. This CDR3 is 19 amino acids long. The germline V gene has CDR1 SGHAT and CDR2 FQNNGV. Trimming removed 0 bases from V and 4 bases from J; junction bases left unmatched: 12. CDR3 DNA sequence: TGTGCCAGCAGCTTAGATCTTGGCCTAGCGGGAGGGCCTGCAGAGACCCAGTACTTC. Translation: CASSLDLGLAGGPAETQYF.

The V gene is TRBV12-3 or TRBV12-4, the J gene TRBJ1-2; 9 nucleotides line up with TRBD1. CDR3 length: 15 residues. J lost 0 bases, V lost 5 bases, and 4 bases had no gene match. CDR3 sequence reads: CASSPGQGTNYGYTF. In nucleotides, the CDR3 is TGTGCCAGCAGTCCCGGACAGGGGACTAACTATGGCTACACCTTC.

The table lists this clonotype with a few counts. V usage is TRBV7-9 and J usage is TRBJ1-2; D uncertain. Germline CDR1 SEHNR, CDR2 FQNEAQ (reference sequence). The V end lost 5 bases, the J end lost 4 bases, and 14 bases lay between the germline ends. The CDR3 length is 14 residues. The DNA for the CDR3 is TGTGCCAGCAGCCATGCGGCGGGTTTCTATGGCTACACCTTC. Its protein is CASSHAAGFYGYTF.

Notes on this clonotype: This sequence may be a read error, since a much larger clone differs from it by one base. The J gene is TRBJ2-6, the V gene TRBV4-1; 7 bases match TRBD1. The J segment lost 2 bases and the V segment lost 4 bases, leaving 5 bases of the junction unmatched. The CDR3 consists of 16 residues. Germline assignment: CDR1 MGHRA and CDR2 YSYEKL. The CDR3 loop is CASSPEQGTGANVLTF. The CDR3, as DNA: TGCGCCAGCAGCCCGGAACAGGGGACTGGGGCCAACGTCCTGACTTTC.

Remarks on this clonotype: The CDR3 carries no conserved terminal phenylalanine or tryptophan, so it likely arises from a read error. CDR3 in amino acids: CASSSPGQGATGSGANVLTY. The CDR3 DNA reads as TGCGCCAGCAGCTCACCGGGACAGGGGGCTACTGGCTCTGGGGCCAACGTCCTGACTTAC. The chain links TRBV5-1 to TRBJ2-6; 12 bases align to TRBD1. The CDR3 has 20 residues. Germline assignment: CDR1 SGHRS and CDR2 YFSETQ. With 3 bases clipped from V and 0 bases from J, the junction kept 10 bases outside the gene matches.

The V gene is TRBV20-1, the J gene TRBJ1-2; D might be TRBD1 (5 bases). Germline lookup yields CDR1 DFQATT and CDR2 SNEGSKA (reference sequence). There are 13 residues in the CDR3. The V gene lost 2 bases and the J gene lost 4 bases, with 11 bases spanning the gap. CDR3 sequence reads: CSARKGDPYGYTF. CDR3 in DNA: TGCAGTGCTAGAAAAGGGGACCCCTATGGCTACACCTTC.

The chain couples TRBV5-1 to TRBJ2-7; TRBD1 matches at 7 bases. The CDR3 covers 15 residues. The V gene's germline CDR1 is SGHRS and CDR2 YFSETQ. Trimming cost V 4 bases and J 2 bases; bases outside gene matches: 9. CDR3 residues: CASSGGGQDAYEQYF. The DNA of the CDR3 is TGCGCCAGCAGCGGGGGTGGACAGGACGCCTACGAGCAGTACTTC. The full variable domain, completed using reference TRBV5-1 and TRBJ2-7, is KAGVTQTPRYLIKTRGQQVTLSCSPISGHRSVSWYQQTPGQGLQFLFEYFSETQRNKGNFPGRFSGRQFSNSRSEMNVSTLELGDSALYLCASSGGGQDAYEQYFGPGTRLTVT.

This rearrangement joins TRBV20-1 to TRBJ1-2; tentatively, D is TRBD1 (5 bases). Trimming took 3 bases from V and 5 from J, leaving 16 bases between them. CDR1 is DFQATT, CDR2 SNEGSKA, per germline (reference sequence). The CDR3 covers 14 residues. The CDR3 protein is CSASLGQGGYGYTF. The CDR3 DNA reads as TGCAGTGCTAGTTTGGGGCAGGGTGGTTATGGCTACACCTTC.

The chain uses TRBV20-1 and TRBJ1-2, with D possibly being TRBD1 (5 bases). The CDR3 has 11 residues. V lost 6 bases and J lost 4, with 9 bases in between. Germline CDR1 DFQATT, CDR2 SNEGSKA (reference sequence). As DNA, the CDR3 is TGCAGTGCCTGGGGGTCCTATGGCTACACCTTC. Its translation is CSAWGSYGYTF.

The chain uses TRBV7-8 and TRBJ2-4; D gene unclear. The J call is uncertain, as TRBJ2-7 better fits the DNA end. CDR3 length equals 13 residues. CDR1 is SGHVS, CDR2 FQNEAQ, per germline. The CDR3 region is CASSLAPGNEQYF. As DNA, the CDR3 is TGTGCCAGCAGCTTAGCTCCGGGCAACGAGCAGTACTTC.